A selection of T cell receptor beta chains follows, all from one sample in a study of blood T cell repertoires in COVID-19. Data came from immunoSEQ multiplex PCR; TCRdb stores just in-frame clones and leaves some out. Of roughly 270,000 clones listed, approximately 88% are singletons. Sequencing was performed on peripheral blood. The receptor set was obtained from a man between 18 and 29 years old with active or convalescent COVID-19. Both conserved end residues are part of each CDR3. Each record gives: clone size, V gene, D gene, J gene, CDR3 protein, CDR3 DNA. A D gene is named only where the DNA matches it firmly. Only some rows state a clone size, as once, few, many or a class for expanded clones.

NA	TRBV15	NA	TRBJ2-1	CATSRDTSGFFYNEQFF	TGTGCCACCAGCAGAGATACTTCAGGGTTCTTCTACAATGAGCAGTTCTTC
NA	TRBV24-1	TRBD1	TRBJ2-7	CATSDRTGVYEQYF	TGTGCCACCAGTGACCGGACAGGGGTCTACGAGCAGTACTTC
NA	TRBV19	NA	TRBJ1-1	CASSISREAFF	TGTGCCAGTAGTATTTCTAGAGAAGCTTTCTTT
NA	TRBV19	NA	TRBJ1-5	CASKVMAGANQPQHF	TGTGCCAGTAAGGTCATGGCAGGGGCTAACCAGCCCCAGCATTTT
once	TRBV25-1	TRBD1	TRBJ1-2	CASSLGTVYGYTF	TGTGCCAGCAGCCTCGGGACAGTCTATGGCTACACCTTC
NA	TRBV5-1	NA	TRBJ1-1	CASSFNRPNTEAFF	TGCGCCAGCAGCTTCAACAGACCCAACACTGAAGCTTTCTTT
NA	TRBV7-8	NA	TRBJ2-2	CASTYTAMGNTGELFF	TGTGCCAGCACCTATACAGCAATGGGGAACACCGGGGAGCTGTTTTTT
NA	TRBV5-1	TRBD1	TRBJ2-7	CASTNGQDFSYEQYF	TGCGCCAGCACCAACGGACAGGATTTCTCCTACGAGCAGTACTTC
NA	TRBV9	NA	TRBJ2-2	CASSVETVGTGELFF	TGTGCCAGCAGCGTAGAGACAGTTGGGACCGGGGAGCTGTTTTTT
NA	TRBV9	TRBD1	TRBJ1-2	CASSAGQGANGYTF	TGTGCCAGCAGCGCGGGACAGGGGGCGAATGGCTACACCTTC
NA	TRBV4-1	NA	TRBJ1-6	CASSRSGGIGNSPLHF	TGCGCCAGCAGCCGAAGCGGGGGGATCGGGAATTCACCCCTCCACTTT
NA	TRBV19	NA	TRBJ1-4	CASKSFREENEKLFF	TGTGCCAGTAAATCGTTCAGGGAGGAAAATGAAAAACTGTTTTTT
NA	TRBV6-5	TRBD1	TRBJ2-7	CASSPIRGLYEQYF	TGTGCCAGCAGTCCGATCAGGGGGCTCTACGAGCAGTACTTC
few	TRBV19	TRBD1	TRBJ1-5	CASRPNRGRWEPQHF	TGTGCCAGTAGGCCAAACAGGGGGAGGTGGGAGCCCCAGCATTTT
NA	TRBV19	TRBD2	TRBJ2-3	CASSYSGGPPNTQYF	TGTGCCAGTAGTTATAGCGGGGGGCCTCCCAATACGCAGTATTTT
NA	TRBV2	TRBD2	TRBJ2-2	CASTGGWTGELFF	TGTGCCAGCACCGGGGGGTGGACCGGGGAGCTGTTTTTT
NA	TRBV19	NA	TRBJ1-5	CASSIAGNIKSQHF	TGTGCCAGTAGTATTGCAGGGAATATCAAGTCCCAGCATTTT
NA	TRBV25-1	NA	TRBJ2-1	CASATTYQHYNEQFF	TGTGCCAGCGCCACAACATACCAACACTACAATGAGCAGTTCTTC
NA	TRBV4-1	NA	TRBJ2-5	CASSREYQETQYF	TGCGCCAGCAGCAGGGAGTACCAAGAGACCCAGTACTTC
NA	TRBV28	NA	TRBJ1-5	CASRRGVQGRYSNQPQHF	TGTGCCAGCAGGAGAGGCGTTCAGGGGCGGTATAGCAATCAGCCCCAGCATTTT